This T cell receptor beta chain was observed in a study of T cells in localized non-small cell lung cancer. The CDR3 runs 18 residues. The germline V gene encodes CDR1 SGHRS and CDR2 YFSETQ. The V gene lost 4 bases and the J gene lost 3 bases, with 22 bases spanning the gap. Points from the study as a whole: Within adjacent lung there appeared a median approximately 60 of the top 100 tumor clones. Blood T cell density predicted longer survival; adjacent-lung clonality, shorter.

The data were produced by immunoSEQ multiplex PCR, yet TCRdb's version contains in-frame clones alone and is incomplete. Among around 29,000 clones listed, roughly three quarters were seen once. Points on this clone: Its antigen is currently unknown.

This sample comprised peripheral blood, obtained before any cancer treatment. The receptor's source is a male donor at least 60 years old with stage II squamous cell lung carcinoma. V is TRBV5-1 and J is TRBJ2-2, with TRBD2 as a possible D gene (6 bases). CDR3 sequence: CASSPGRFQGGHTGELFF. As DNA, the CDR3 is TGCGCCAGCAGCCCGGGAAGATTCCAGGGAGGCCACACCGGGGAGCTGTTTTTT.